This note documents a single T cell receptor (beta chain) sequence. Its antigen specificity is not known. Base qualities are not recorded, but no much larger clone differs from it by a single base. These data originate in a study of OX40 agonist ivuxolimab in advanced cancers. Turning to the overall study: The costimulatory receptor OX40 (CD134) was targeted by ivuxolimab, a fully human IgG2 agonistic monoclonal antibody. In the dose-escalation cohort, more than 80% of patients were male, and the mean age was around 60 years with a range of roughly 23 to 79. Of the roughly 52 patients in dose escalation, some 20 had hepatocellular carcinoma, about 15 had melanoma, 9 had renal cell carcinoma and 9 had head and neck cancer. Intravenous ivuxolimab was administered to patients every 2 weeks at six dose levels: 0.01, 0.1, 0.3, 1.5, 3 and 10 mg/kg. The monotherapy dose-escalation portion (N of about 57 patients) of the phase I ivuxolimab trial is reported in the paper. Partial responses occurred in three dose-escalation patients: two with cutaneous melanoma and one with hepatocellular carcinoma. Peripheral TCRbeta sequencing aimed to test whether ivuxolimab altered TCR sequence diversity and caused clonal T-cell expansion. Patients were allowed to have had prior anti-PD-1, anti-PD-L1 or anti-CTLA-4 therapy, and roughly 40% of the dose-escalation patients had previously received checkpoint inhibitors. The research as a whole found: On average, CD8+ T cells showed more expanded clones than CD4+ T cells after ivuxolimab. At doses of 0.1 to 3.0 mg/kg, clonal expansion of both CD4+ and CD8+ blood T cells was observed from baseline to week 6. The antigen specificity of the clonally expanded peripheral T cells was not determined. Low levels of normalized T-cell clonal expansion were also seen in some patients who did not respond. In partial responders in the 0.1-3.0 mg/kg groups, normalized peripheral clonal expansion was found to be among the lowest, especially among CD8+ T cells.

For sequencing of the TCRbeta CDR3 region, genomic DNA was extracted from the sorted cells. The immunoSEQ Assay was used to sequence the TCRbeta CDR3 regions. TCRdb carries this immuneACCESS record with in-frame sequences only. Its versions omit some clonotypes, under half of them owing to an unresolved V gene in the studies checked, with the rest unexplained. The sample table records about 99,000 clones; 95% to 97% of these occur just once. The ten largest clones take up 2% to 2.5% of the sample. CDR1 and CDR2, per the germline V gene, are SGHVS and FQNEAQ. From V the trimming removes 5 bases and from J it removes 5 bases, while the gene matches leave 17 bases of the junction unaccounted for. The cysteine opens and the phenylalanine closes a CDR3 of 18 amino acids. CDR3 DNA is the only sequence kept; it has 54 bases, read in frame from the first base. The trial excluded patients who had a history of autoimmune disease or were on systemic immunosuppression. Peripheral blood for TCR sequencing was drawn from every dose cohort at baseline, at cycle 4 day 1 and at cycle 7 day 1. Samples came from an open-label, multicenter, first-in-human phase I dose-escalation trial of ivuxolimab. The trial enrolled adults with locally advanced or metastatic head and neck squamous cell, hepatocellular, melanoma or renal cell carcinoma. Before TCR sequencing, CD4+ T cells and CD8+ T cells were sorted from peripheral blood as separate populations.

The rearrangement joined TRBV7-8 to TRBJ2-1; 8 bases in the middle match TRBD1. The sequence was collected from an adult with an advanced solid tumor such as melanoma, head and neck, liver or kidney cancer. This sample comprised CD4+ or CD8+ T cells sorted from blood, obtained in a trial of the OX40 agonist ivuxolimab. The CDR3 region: CASSLRTGFNLLHNEQFF. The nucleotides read TGTGCCAGCAGCCTGCGGACAGGGTTTAACCTCCTACACAATGAGCAGTTCTTC.